The TCR beta chain described here comes from a study of T cell repertoires in cytomegalovirus infection. About the study: Selected CMV epitopes included recently identified HLA-C-restricted ones as well as well-studied HLA-B-restricted ones. CMV infection and matching HLA type were both indicated by public TCR beta signatures. Study-wide findings and caveats: Summed public TCR beta family frequency identified CMV carriers bearing the relevant HLA. Ex vivo responses were dominated by HLA-C-restricted CMV-specific TCR beta clonotypes.

Germline CDR1 SGHTA, CDR2 FQGNSA. Trimming removed 5 bases from V and 3 bases from J, with 19 bases in between. The CDR3 has 16 residues. This clonotype has only a few counts. The antigen is undetermined. TCRdb itself ran the reads through MiXCR, one entry per CDR3 protein. This sample carries some 130,000 distinct CDR3 sequences, around 32% of them seen once, and the ten largest clones take 52%. The sequence was collected from a human donor in good health (CMV status not recorded). Some clones in this sample may be carry-over from other donors' samples. Source: CD8+ T cells from cultured PBMCs, taken from culture after CMV antigen stimulation. The chain combines TRBV7-2 with TRBJ1-1, with D possibly being TRBD1 (5 bases). The chain's CDR3 is CASSPVPGRPDTEAFF. DNA for the CDR3: TGTGCCAGCAGCCCTGTCCCGGGACGGCCAGACACTGAAGCTTTCTTT.